This TCR beta chain derives from a study of OX40 agonist ivuxolimab in advanced cancers. Germline CDR1 SGHTS, CDR2 YDEGEE. There are 14 residues in the CDR3. Deletions cut 2 bases from V and 0 bases from J, with 9 bases between. Data came from immunoSEQ multiplex PCR; TCRdb stores just in-frame clones and leaves some out. This table holds 70,000 to 80,000 clones, around nine tenths found once. This specimen was CD4+ or CD8+ T cells sorted from blood, taken in a trial of the OX40 agonist ivuxolimab. The TCR originated in an adult with an advanced solid tumor such as melanoma, head and neck, liver or kidney cancer. The V gene is TRBV5-8, the J gene TRBJ2-7; D perhaps matches TRBD1 (5 bases). CDR3 sequence: CASSLGEPSYEQYF. CDR3 nucleotide sequence: TGTGCCAGCAGCTTAGGGGAACCCTCCTACGAGCAGTACTTC.